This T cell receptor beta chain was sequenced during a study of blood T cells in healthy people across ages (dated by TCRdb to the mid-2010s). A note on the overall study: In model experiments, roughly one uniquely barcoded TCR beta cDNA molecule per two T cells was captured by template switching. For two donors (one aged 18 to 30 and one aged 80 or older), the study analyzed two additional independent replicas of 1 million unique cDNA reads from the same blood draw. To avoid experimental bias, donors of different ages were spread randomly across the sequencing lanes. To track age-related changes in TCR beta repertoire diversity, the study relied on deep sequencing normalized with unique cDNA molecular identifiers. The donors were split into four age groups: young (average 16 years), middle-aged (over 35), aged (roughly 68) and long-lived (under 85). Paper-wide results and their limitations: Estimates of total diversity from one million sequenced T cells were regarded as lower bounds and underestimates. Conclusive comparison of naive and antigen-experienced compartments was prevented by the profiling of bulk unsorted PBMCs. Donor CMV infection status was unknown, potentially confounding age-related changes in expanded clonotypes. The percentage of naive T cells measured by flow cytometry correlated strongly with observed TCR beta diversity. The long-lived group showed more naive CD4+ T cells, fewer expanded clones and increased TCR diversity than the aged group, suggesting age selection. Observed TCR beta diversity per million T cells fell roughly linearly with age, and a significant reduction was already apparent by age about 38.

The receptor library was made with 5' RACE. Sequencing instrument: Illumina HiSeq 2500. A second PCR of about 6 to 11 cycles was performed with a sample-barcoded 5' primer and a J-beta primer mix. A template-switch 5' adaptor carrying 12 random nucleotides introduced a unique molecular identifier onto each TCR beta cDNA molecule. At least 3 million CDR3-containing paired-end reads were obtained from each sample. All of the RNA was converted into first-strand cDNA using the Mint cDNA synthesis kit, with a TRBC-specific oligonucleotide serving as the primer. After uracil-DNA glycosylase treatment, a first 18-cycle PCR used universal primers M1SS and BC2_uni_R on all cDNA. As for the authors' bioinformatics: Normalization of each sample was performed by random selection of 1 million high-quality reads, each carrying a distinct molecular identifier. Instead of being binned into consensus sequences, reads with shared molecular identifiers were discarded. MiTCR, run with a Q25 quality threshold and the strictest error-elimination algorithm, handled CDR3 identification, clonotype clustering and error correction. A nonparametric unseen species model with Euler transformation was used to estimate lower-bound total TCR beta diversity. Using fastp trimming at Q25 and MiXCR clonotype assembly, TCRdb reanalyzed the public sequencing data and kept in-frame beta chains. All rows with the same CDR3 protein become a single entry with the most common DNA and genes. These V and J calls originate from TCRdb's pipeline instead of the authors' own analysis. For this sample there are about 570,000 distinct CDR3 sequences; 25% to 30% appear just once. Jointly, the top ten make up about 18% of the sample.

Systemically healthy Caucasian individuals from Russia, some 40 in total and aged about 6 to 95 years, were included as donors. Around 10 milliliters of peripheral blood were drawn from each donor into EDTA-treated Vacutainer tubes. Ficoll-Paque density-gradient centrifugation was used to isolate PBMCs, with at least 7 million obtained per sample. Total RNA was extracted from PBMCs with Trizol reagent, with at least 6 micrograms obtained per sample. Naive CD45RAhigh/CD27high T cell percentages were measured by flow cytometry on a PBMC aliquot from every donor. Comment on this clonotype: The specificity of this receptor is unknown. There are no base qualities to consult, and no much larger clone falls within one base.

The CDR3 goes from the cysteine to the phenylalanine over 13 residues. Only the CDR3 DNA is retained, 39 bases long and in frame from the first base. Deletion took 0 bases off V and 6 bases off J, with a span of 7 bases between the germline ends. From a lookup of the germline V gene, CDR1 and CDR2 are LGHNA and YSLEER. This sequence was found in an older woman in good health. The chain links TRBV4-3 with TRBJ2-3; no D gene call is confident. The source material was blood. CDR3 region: CASSQELGDTQYF. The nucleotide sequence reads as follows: TGCGCCAGCAGCCAAGAGCTAGGGGATACGCAGTATTTT.